This TCR beta chain is from a study of human T cells and chemical hapten exposure. Study-level background: The study enrolled mostly female patients with alopecia areata, totalis or universalis. Study-level results: Expanded TCR sets contained significantly more large CDR3 similarity clusters than controls. Sensitizing with DPC caused no change in TCRs above 1 in 1000 frequency.

The CDR3 is 16 residues long. Looked up from germline, CDR1 is DFQATT and CDR2 is SNEGSKA (reference sequence). Trimming removed 1 base from V and 2 bases from J; junction bases left unmatched: 7. This clonotype came up a few times. The antigen is unknown. One entry per CDR3 protein, called by TCRdb with MiXCR from the RACE reads. Seen here are approximately 80,000 distinct CDR3 sequences, about 7.5% observed once, and the top ten hold 1.5% to 1.8%. The sample's time point: patch test 1, 2 weeks after DPC sensitization. Sample treatment: therapeutic diphenylcyclopropenone sensitization with weekly scalp DPC. Ahead of each patch test application, blood was drawn.

The sequence was obtained from a woman aged 25 to 39 with alopecia areata. Some clones in this sample may be carry-over from other donors' samples. The material was whole blood, obtained in connection with sensitization to the hapten diphenylcyclopropenone (DPC). The V call is TRBV20-1, the J call TRBJ2-3; 9 bases agree with TRBD2. Here the CDR3 DNA reads TGCAGTGCTAGAGTGGCGGGGGGGCCATTCACAGATACGCAGTATTTT. Its translation: CSARVAGGPFTDTQYF.